This T cell receptor (beta chain) was sequenced for a study of T cells in Graves' hyperthyroidism and ophthalmopathy (dated by TCRdb to about 2019). Background on the whole study: Peripheral blood samples were taken at the time of initial diagnosis, prior to any treatment. To identify distinguishing TCR V-J signatures, a discovery cohort of 90 to 100 patients was used, comprising some 45 with Graves' ophthalmopathy and about 59 with stable Graves' hyperthyroidism. An independent validation cohort of around 20 hyperthyroidism patients and 17 patients who later progressed to ophthalmopathy tested prospective prediction of ophthalmopathy. For training and testing, the 100 or so patients in the discovery cohort were randomly divided in a 7:3 ratio. Thyroid tissue and blood T-cell repertoires from six Graves' hyperthyroidism patients were also compared in the study. Following sampling, methimazole starting at 30 mg daily was given to hyperthyroidism patients, and high-dose intravenous methylprednisolone was given to ophthalmopathy patients. TCR Vbeta CDR3 sequencing of 135 peripheral blood samples (roughly 41 ophthalmopathy, under 80 hyperthyroidism and roughly 17 progressor patients) is reported in the paper.

TCR beta CDR3 regions were amplified from RNA transcripts. For the first round of RT-PCR on the TCR CDR3, the HTBI primer set was used together with the Qiagen OneStep RT-PCR kit. A second multiplex PCR round built the libraries, followed by size selection and purification. Sequencing of the libraries was done on an Illumina HiSeq2000 using paired-end 100 bp reads. The authors processed their data as follows. Raw data were processed with SOAPnuke, discarding reads with adapters, uncalled bases, mean Phred below 15, or no exact constant-primer or identifier match. High-quality paired reads were merged with COPE v1.2.5, and unique nucleotide sequences were defined as clonotypes. MiTCR v1.1 was used to align clonotypes to the IMGT TRBV, TRBD and TRBJ reference segments. Analysis was restricted to V-J combinations with a frequency above 0.0001, which covered about 99% of repertoires. A TCS score was defined as the ratio of F50 (clonal expansion) to E x V (chaos), with BLOSUM62-based TCRdist applied between CDR3 peptides within each V-J. Welch's t-statistics and random forest reduced 450 to 600 V-J features to roughly 13, which were used in a naive Bayes classifier (R e1071). TCRdb reanalyzed the raw reads on its own, using fastp at Q25 for trimming and MiXCR for clone calling, and kept in-frame beta chains. Each CDR3 protein gets just one entry, which takes the most common genes and DNA from the rows behind it. None of the V and J calls come from the authors' own analysis; TCRdb made them. The sample table shows hundreds of thousands of distinct CDR3 sequences, and approximately 25% are seen once. Roughly 12% of the sample is in the top ten clones.

Overall study outcomes, separate from this receptor: During validation, the model predicted progression to ophthalmopathy a median of about 5.9 months ahead of onset, with almost 71% sensitivity and more than 72% specificity. In cross-validation, a model built on a 13 V-J signature told ophthalmopathy apart from stable hyperthyroidism with about 90% sensitivity and 81% to 82% specificity, and in testing the same model reached 80%/75%. Sample size was not statistically predetermined, and blinding of investigators to group allocation was not performed. Most expanded thyroid clonotypes (frequency above 0.001) were also found in blood, which suggests that blood repertoires may mirror thyroid immune responses.

This clonotype has a count of ten or more. Which antigen it targets is not known. Per-base qualities were not stored, and no clone one base away is much larger. Ophthalmopathy patients had moderately to severely active disease, with a Clinical Activity Score of 3 or more, a NOSPECS grade of 4 or more, and a disease duration of less than 3 months. Patients with uncontrolled infections, other autoimmune diseases, pregnancy or lactation were excluded. Diagnoses were based on clinical symptoms, serum thyroxine and TRAb, thyroid ultrasound and orbital computed tomography. Ficoll-Paque density gradient centrifugation was used to isolate PBMCs from around 10 ml of fresh peripheral blood. Trizol reagent was used to extract total RNA, and RNA quality was then checked on an Agilent 2100 Bioanalyzer. V is reduced by 0 bases and J by 7 bases, leaving a spacing of 13 bases between them. Looking up the germline V gene (reference sequence) yields CDR1 GTSNPN and CDR2 SVGIG. The CDR3 spans 14 residues, from the cysteine through the phenylalanine. The retained sequence is limited to the CDR3, 42 bases, with the frame set at the first base.

The chain employs TRBV30 and TRBJ1-5; no D segment can be confidently identified. This sequence originates from a woman younger than 45 with Graves' ophthalmopathy. The specimen sequenced was blood. The CDR3 region: CAWSVHSSNQPQHF. The nucleotides read TGTGCCTGGAGTGTACACAGTAGTAACCAGCCCCAGCATTTT. Beyond the CDR3, the reference TRBV30 and TRBJ1-5 genes provide the residues; the full variable domain reads: SQTIHQWPATLVQPVGSPLSLECTVEGTSNPNLYWYRQAAGRGLQLLFYSVGIGQISSEVPQNLSASRPQDRQFILSSKKLLLSDSGFYLCAWSVHSSNQPQHFGDGTRLSIL.